The entry below describes one T cell receptor (beta chain). Other DNA sequences from this sample encode an identical CDR3 as well. The data derive from a study of shared clonotypes between healthy human individuals. From germline, CDR1 is MDHEN and CDR2 SYDVKM. The V gene lost 5 bases and the J gene lost 1 base, with 3 bases spanning the gap. CDR3 length: 11 residues. Sequencing was performed with immunoSEQ multiplex PCR; in TCRdb, only in-frame clones are kept and a portion is missing. The data show some 800,000 clones, with 80% to 95% seen just once and about 24% held by the top ten. Positively selected for CCR7, the CD45RO-negative cells used as naive CD8 cells excluded terminally differentiated effector memory CD45RA+ cells.

The sequence came from a man aged 25 to 40 in good health. Sequenced input: naive CD8+ T cells sorted from blood. The chain combines TRBV28 with TRBJ2-7; unclear D gene. This chain's CDR3 is CASSNSYEQYF. CDR3 bases: TGTGCCAGCAGTAATTCCTACGAGCAGTACTTC.